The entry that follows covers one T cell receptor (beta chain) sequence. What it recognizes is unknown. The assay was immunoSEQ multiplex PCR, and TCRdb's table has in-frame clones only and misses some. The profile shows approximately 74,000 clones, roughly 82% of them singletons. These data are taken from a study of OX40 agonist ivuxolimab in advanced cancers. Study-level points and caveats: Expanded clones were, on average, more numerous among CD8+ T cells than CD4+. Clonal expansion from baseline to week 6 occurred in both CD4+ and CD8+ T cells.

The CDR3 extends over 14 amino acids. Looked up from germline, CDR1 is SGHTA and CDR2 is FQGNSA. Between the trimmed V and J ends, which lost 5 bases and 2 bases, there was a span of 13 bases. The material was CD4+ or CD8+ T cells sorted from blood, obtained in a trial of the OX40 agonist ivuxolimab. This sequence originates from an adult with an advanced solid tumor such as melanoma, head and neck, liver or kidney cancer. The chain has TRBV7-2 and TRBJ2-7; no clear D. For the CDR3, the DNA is TGTGCCAGCAGCCGAGACTTGGGTGCCTACGAGCAGTACTTC. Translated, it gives CASSRDLGAYEQYF.